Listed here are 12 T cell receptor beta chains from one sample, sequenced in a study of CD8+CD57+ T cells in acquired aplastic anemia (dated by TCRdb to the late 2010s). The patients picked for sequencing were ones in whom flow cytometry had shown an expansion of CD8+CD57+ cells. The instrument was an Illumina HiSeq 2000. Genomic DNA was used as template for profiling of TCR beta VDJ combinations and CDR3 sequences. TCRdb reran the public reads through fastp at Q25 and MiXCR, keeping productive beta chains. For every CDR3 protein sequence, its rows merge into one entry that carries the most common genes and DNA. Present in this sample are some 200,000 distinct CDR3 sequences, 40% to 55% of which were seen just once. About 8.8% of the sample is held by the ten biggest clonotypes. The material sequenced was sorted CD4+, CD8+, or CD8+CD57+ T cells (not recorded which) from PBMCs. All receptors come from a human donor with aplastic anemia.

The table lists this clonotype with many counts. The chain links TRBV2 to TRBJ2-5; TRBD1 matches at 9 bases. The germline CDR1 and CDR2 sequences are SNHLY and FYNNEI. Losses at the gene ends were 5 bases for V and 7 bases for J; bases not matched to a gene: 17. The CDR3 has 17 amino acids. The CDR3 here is CASSQPGTGTRLGTQYF. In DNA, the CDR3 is TGTGCCAGCAGTCAGCCGGGGACAGGGACGAGGTTGGGGACCCAGTACTTC.

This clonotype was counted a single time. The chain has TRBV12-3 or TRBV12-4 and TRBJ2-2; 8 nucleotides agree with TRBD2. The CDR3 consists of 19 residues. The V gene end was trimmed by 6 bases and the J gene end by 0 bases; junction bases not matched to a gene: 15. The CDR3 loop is CASRRTQISGNPNTGELFF. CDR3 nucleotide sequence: TGTGCCAGCAGACGAACCCAAATTAGCGGGAACCCGAACACCGGGGAGCTGTTTTTT.

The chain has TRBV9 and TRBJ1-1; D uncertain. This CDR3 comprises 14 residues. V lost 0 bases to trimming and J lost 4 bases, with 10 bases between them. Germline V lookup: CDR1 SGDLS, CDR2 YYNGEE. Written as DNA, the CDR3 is TGTGCCAGCAGCGTAGGCGGGGTACGCACTGAAGCTTTCTTT. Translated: CASSVGGVRTEAFF.

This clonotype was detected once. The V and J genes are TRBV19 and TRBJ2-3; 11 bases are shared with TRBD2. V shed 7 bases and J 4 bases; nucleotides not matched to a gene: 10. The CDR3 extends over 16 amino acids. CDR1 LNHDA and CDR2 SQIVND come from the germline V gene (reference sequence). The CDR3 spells CASTRTSGFRADTQYF. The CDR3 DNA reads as TGTGCCAGTACCCGGACTAGCGGGTTCCGGGCAGATACGCAGTATTTT.

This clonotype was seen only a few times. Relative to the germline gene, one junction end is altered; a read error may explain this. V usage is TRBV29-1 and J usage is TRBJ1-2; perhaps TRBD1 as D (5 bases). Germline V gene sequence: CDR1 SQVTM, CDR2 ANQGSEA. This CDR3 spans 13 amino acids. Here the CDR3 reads CSALRRGTHGYTF. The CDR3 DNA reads TGCAGCGCGCTACGGAGAGGGACTCATGGCTACACCTTT.

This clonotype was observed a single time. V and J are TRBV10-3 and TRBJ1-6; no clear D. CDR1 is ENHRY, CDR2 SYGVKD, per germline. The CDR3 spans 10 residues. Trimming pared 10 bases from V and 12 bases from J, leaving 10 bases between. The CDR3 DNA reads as TGTGCCACCGAGGGAATACCCCTCCACTTT. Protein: CATEGIPLHF.

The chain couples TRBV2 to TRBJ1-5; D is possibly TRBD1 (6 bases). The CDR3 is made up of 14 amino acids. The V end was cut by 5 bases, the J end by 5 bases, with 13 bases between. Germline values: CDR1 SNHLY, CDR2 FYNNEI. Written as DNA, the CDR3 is TGTGCCAGCAGTCTACAGGGTGGCCATCAGCCCCAGCATTTT. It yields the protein CASSLQGGHQPQHF.

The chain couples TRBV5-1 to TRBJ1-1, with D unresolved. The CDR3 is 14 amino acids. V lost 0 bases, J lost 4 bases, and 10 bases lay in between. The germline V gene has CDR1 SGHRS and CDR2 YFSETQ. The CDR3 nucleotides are TGCGCCAGCAGCTTGGACGGTCTGGGCACTGAAGCTTTCTTT. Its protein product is CASSLDGLGTEAFF.

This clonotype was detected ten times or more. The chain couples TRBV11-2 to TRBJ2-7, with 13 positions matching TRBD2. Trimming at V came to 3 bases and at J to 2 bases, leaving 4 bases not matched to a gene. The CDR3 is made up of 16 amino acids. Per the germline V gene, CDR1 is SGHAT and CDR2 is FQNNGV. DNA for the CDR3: TGTGCCAGCAGCTTTTCCGGGACTAGCGGGACCTACGAGCAGTACTTC. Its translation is CASSFSGTSGTYEQYF.

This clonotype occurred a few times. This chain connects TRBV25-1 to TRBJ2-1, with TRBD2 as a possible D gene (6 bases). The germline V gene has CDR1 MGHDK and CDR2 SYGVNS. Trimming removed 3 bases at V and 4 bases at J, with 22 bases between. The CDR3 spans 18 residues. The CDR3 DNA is TGTGCCAGCAGTGATATTGCCGATCCGATGCGGGAATACAATGAGCAGTTCTTC. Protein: CASSDIADPMREYNEQFF.

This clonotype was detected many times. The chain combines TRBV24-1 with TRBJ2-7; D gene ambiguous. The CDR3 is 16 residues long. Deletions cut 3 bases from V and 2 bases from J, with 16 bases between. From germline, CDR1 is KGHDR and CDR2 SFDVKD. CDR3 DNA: TGTGCCACCAGTGATGCCGTCGGGCACAGCACCTACGAGCAGTACTTC. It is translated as CATSDAVGHSTYEQYF.

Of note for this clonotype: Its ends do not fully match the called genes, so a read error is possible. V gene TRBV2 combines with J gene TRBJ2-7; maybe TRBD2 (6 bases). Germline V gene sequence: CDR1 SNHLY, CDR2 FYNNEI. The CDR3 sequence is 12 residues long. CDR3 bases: TGTGCCGGCAGAAGGGAGGACTACGAGCGGTACTTC. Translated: CAGRREDYERYF.